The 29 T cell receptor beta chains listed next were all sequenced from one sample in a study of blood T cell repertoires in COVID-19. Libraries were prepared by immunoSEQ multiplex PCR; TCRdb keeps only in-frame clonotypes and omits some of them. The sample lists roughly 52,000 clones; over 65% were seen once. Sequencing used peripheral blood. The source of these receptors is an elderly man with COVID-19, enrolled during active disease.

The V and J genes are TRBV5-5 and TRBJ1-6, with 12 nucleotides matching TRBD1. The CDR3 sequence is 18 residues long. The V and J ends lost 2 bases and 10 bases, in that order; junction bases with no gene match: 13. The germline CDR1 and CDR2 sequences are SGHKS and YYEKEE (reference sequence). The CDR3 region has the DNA TGTGCCAGCAGCTTTACGGGCCGGGACAGGGGGCGCCAGTCACCCCTCCACTTT. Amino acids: CASSFTGRDRGRQSPLHF.

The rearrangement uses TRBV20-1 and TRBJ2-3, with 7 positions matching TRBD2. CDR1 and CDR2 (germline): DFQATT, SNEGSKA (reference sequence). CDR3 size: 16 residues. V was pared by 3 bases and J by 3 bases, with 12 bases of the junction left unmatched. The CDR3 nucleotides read TGCAGTGCTAGTCCCGCTAGCGGAGGTGTGACAGATACGCAGTATTTT. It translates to CSASPASGGVTDTQYF.

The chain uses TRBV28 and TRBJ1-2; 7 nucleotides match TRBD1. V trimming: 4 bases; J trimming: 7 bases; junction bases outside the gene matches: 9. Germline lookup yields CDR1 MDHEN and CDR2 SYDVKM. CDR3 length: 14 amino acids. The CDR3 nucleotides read TGTGCCAGCAGTTCCACACCGGGACAGCCTGGCTACACCTTC. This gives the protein CASSSTPGQPGYTF.

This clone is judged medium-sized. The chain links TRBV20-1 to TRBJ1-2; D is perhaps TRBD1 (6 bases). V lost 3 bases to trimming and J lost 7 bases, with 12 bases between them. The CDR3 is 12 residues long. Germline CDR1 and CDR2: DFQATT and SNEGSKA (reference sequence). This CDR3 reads CSASAQGRGYTF. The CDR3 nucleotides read TGCAGTGCTAGTGCACAGGGACGTGGCTACACCTTC.

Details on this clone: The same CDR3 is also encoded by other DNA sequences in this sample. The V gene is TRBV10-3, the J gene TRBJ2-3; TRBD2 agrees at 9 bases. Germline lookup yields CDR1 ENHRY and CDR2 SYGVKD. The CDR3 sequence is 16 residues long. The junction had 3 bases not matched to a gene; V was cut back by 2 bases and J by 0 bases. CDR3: CAISEGLAGSTDTQYF. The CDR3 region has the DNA TGTGCCATCAGTGAGGGGCTAGCGGGGAGCACAGATACGCAGTATTTT.

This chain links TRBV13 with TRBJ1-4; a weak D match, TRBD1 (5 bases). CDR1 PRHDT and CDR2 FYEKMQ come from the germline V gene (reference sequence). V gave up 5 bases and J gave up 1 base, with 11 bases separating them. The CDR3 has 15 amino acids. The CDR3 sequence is CASSPSGRTNEKLFF. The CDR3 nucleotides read TGTGCCAGCAGCCCCTCAGGGCGAACTAATGAAAAACTGTTTTTT. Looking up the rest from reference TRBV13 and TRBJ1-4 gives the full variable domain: AAGVIQSPRHLIKEKRETATLKCYPIPRHDTVYWYQQGPGQDPQFLISFYEKMQSDKGSIPDRFSAQQFSDYHSELNMSSLELGDSALYFCASSPSGRTNEKLFFGSGTQLSVL.

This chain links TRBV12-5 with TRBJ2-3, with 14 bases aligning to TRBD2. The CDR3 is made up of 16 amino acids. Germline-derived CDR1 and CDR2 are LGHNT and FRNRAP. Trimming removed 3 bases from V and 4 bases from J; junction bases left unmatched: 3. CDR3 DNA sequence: TGTGCTAGTGGTTTAGGACTAGCGGGGGGTGCAGATACGCAGTATTTT. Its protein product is CASGLGLAGGADTQYF.

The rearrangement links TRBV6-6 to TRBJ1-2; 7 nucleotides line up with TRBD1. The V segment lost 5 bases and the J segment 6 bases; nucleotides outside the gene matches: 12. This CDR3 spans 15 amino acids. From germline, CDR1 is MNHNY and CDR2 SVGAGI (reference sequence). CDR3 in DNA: TGTGCCAGCAGTCATCTCCCCAGGGGGTTCAATGGCTACACCTTC. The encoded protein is CASSHLPRGFNGYTF.

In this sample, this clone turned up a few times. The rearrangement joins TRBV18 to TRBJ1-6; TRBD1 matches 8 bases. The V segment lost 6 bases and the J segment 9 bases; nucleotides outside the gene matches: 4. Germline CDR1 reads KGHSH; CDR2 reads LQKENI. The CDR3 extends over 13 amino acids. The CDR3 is CASSPGGASPLHF. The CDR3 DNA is TGTGCCAGCTCCCCAGGGGGCGCTTCACCCCTCCACTTT.

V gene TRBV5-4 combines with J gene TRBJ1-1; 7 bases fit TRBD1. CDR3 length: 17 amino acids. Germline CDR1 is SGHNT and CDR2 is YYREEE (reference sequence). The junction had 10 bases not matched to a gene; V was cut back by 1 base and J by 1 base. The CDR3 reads CASSLSLGKGANTEAFF. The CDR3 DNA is TGTGCCAGCAGCTTGTCCCTTGGTAAGGGGGCGAACACTGAAGCTTTCTTT.

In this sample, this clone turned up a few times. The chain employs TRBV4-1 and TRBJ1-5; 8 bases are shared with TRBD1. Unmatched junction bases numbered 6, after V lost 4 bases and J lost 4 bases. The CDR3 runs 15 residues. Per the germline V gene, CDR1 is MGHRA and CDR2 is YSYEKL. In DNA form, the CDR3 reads TGCGCCAGCAGCCCTCTGGACAGGGCTAATCAGCCCCAGCATTTT. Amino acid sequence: CASSPLDRANQPQHF.

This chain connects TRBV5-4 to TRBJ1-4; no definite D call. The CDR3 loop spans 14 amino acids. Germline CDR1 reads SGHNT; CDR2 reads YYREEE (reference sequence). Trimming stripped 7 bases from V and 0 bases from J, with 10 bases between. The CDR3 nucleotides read TGTGCCAGCGCTGAGAGTGCAACTAATGAAAAACTGTTTTTT. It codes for CASAESATNEKLFF.

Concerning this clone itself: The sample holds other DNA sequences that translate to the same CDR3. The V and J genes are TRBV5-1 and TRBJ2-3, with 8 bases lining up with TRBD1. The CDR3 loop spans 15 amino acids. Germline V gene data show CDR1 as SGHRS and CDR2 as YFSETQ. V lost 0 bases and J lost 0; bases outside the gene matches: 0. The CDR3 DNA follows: TGCGCCAGCAGCTTGGACAGGGGGAGCACAGATACGCAGTATTTT. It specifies CASSLDRGSTDTQYF. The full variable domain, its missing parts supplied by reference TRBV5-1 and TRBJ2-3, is KAGVTQTPRYLIKTRGQQVTLSCSPISGHRSVSWYQQTPGQGLQFLFEYFSETQRNKGNFPGRFSGRQFSNSRSEMNVSTLELGDSALYLCASSLDRGSTDTQYFGPGTRLTVL.

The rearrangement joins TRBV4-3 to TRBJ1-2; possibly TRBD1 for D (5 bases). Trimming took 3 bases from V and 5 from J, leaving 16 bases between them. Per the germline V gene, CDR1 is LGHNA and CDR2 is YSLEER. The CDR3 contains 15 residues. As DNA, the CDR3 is TGCGCCAGCAGCCAGGACCGACAGATGGGGTATGGCTACACCTTC. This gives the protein CASSQDRQMGYGYTF.

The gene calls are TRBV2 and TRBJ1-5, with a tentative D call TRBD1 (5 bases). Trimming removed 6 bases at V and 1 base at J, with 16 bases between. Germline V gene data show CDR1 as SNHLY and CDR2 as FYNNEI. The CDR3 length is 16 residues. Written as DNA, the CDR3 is TGTGCCAGCAGCGTCAGGGTTGGTGGGAGCAATCAGCCCCAGCATTTT. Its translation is CASSVRVGGSNQPQHF.

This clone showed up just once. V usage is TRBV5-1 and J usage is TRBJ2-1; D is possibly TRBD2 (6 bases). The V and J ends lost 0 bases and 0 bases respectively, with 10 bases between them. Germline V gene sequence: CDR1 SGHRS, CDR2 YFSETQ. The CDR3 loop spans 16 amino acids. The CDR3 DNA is TGCGCCAGCAGCTTGGATGGCGGGGACTCCTACAATGAGCAGTTCTTC. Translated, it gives CASSLDGGDSYNEQFF.

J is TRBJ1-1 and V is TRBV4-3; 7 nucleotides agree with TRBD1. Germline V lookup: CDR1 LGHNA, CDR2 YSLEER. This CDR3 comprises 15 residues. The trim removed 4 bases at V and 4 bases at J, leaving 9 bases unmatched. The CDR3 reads CASSRSTGRGTEAFF. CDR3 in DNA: TGCGCCAGCAGCCGGTCGACAGGGCGCGGCACTGAAGCTTTCTTT.

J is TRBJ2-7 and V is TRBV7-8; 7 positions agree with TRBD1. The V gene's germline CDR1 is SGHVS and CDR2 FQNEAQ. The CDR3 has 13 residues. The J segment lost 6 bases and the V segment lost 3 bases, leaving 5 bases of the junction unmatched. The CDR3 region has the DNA TGTGCCAGCAGCTTCATCCGGGACAGCGAGCAGTACGTC. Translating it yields CASSFIRDSEQYV.

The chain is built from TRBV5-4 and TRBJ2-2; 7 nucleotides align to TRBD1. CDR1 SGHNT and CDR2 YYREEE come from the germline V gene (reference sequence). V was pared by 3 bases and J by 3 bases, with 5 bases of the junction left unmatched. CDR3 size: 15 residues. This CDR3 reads CASSSPRGHTGELFF. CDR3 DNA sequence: TGTGCCAGCAGCTCGCCGAGGGGGCACACCGGGGAGCTGTTTTTT.

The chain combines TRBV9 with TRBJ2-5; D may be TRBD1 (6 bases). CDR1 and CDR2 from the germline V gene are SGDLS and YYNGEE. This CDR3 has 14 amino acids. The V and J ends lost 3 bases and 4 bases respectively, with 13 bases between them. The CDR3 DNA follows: TGTGCCAGCAGCGCTACAGGGTTGGGAGAGACCCAGTACTTC. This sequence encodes CASSATGLGETQYF.

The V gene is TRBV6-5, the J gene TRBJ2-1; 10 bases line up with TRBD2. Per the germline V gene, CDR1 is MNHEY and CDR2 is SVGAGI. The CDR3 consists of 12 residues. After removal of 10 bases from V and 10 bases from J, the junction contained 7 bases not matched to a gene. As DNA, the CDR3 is TGTGCCACCCAACTAGCGGGGTACGAGCAGTTCTTC. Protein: CATQLAGYEQFF.

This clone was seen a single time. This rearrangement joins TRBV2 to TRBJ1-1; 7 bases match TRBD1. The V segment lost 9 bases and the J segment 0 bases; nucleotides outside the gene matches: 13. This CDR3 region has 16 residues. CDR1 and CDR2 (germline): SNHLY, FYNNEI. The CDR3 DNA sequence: TGTGCCAGTACCACCGGGACAGACGGTATGAACACTGAAGCTTTCTTT. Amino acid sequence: CASTTGTDGMNTEAFF.

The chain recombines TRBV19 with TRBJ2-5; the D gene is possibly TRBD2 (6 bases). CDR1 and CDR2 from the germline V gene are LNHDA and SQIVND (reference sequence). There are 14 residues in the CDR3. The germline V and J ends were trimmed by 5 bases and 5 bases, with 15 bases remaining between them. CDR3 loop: CASSFLRGSETQYF. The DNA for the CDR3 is TGTGCCAGTAGTTTTCTACGGGGGTCGGAGACCCAGTACTTC.

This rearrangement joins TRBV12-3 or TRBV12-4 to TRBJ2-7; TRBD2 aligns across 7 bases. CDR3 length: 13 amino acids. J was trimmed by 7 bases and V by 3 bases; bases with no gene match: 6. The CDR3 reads CASSLQWGGEQYV. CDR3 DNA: TGTGCCAGCAGTTTGCAATGGGGGGGGGAGCAGTACGTC.

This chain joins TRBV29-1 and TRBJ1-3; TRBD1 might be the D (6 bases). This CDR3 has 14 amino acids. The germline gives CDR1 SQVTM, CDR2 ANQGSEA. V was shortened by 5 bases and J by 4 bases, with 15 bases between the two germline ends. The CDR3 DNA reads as TGCAGCGTTCTCAGGGGAGGGAGGGGAAACACCATATATTTT. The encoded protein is CSVLRGGRGNTIYF.

CDR3 bases: TGTGCCAGCATCGGAACGGACAGGTACAATCAGCCCCAGCATTTT. Encoded protein: CASIGTDRYNQPQHF. The V call is TRBV6-5, the J call TRBJ1-5, with 7 positions matching TRBD1. The CDR3 runs 15 residues. V lost 7 bases, J lost 3 bases, and 9 bases stayed unmatched. In germline, CDR1 is MNHEY, CDR2 SVGAGI.

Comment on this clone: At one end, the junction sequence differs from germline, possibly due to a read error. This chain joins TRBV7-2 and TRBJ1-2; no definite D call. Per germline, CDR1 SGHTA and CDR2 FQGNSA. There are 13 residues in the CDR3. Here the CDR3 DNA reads TGTGCCAGCAGCCTAGCCAGGAACTATGGCTACACCTTC. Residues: CASSLARNYGYTF.

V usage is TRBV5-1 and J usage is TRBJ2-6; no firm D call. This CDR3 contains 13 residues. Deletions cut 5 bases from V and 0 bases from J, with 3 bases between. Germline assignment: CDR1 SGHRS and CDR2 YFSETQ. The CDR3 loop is CASSISGANVLTF. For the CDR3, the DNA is TGCGCCAGCAGTATCTCTGGGGCCAACGTCCTGACTTTC.

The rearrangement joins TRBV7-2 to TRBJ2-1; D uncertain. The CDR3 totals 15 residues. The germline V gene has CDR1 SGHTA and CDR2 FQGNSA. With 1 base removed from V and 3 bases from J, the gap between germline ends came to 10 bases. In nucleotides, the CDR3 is TGTGCCAGCAGCTTAGGGCAGGCCGACTACAATGAGCAGTTCTTC. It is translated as CASSLGQADYNEQFF.